This is a list of T cell receptor beta chains from one sample in a study of early T cells in non-severe SARS-CoV-2 infection. TCRdb itself ran the 5' RACE reads through MiXCR, one entry per CDR3 protein. The sample includes some 120,000 distinct CDR3 sequences, about 15% of them seen just once. Material for sequencing was whole blood. Receptors were obtained from an adult who was a healthcare worker with PCR-confirmed SARS-CoV-2 infection or an uninfected control (not recorded which). Both conserved end residues are part of each CDR3. D genes are given only for firm matches. Only some rows state a clone size, as once, few, many or a class for expanded clones.

>NA|11|NA|TRBJ2-3|TRBV20-1
TGCAGTGCAGAAACAGAAGATACGCAGTATTTT
CSAETEDTQYF
>few|16|NA|TRBJ1-1|TRBV9
TGTGCCAGCAGCGGAATGGTGGGGACGGGGAACACTGAAGCTTTCTTT
CASSGMVGTGNTEAFF
>few|13|NA|TRBJ1-5|TRBV3-1
TGTGCCAGCAGCCAAGTCGTCGGTCAGCCCCAGCATTTT
CASSQVVGQPQHF
>NA|16|NA|TRBJ2-3|TRBV25-1
TGTGCCAGCAGTGACACGCCCATTGTGGGCACAGATACGCAGTATTTT
CASSDTPIVGTDTQYF
>NA|15|NA|TRBJ1-5|TRBV29-1
TGCAGCGTTGAATACCCCGGGGGCCGGAATCAGCCCCAGCATTTT
CSVEYPGGRNQPQHF
>many|14|NA|TRBJ2-3|TRBV5-1
TGCGCCAGCGGGATCGGGGAAGGCACAGATACGCAGTATTTT
CASGIGEGTDTQYF
>few|12|NA|TRBJ2-1|TRBV10-3
TGTGCCATCAGGGGCTCCTACAATGAGCAGTTCTTC
CAIRGSYNEQFF
>NA|17|NA|TRBJ2-2|TRBV7-3
TGTGCCAGCAGCTCAGGCCCCGGACAGTCGAACACCGGGGAGCTGTTTTTT
CASSSGPGQSNTGELFF
>few|11|NA|TRBJ2-7|TRBV18
TGTGCCAGCTCACCAGACTACGAGCAGTACTTC
CASSPDYEQYF
>NA|13|NA|TRBJ1-1|TRBV6-6
TGTGCCAGCAGGCCACAGGGAAGGGCTGAAGCTTTCTTT
CASRPQGRAEAFF
>NA|15|TRBD2|TRBJ2-1|TRBV6-2/TRBV6-3
TGTGCCAGCACCCAAAGCGGGGGGGCCAGGAATGAGCAGTTCTTC
CASTQSGGARNEQFF
>NA|15|NA|TRBJ2-3|TRBV9
TGTGCCAGCAGCGTAGGAGTAGCCAGCACAGATACGCAGTATTTT
CASSVGVASTDTQYF
>few|17|NA|TRBJ1-2|TRBV5-1
TGCGCCAGCAGCTTTACAACCAGGGCAAGGGACAACTATGGCTACACCTTC
CASSFTTRARDNYGYTF
>NA|15|TRBD1|TRBJ2-1|TRBV5-4
TGTGCCAGCAGCACAGGACAGGGGCGGGACAATGAGCAGTTCTTC
CASSTGQGRDNEQFF
>medium-sized|14|NA|TRBJ2-3|TRBV5-4
TGTGCCAGCAAAGGGGAAGGGGTCACAGATACGCAGTATTTT
CASKGEGVTDTQYF
>few|16|NA|TRBJ2-1|TRBV7-3
TGTGCCAGCAGCTTAAGTGGGTCCTCCTGGGGCGGTGAGCAGTTCTTC
CASSLSGSSWGGEQFF
>many|15|TRBD2|TRBJ2-2|TRBV7-8
TGTGCCAGCAGACCCGGGACTAGCTCTGCCGGGGAGCTGTTTTTT
CASRPGTSSAGELFF
>NA|15|TRBD1|TRBJ1-1|TRBV5-1
TGCGCCAGCAGCAAGGGGGACAGGCTGAACACTGAAGCTTTCTTT
CASSKGDRLNTEAFF
>NA|15|TRBD2|TRBJ2-5|TRBV7-9
TGTGCCACCCGAAGCGCGGGGGGGCCGAAAGAGACCCAGTACTTC
CATRSAGGPKETQYF
>NA|14|NA|TRBJ2-5|TRBV5-5
TGTGCCAGCAGCTTAGGGCAGGTCCAAGAGACCCAGTACTTC
CASSLGQVQETQYF
>NA|14|NA|TRBJ1-1|TRBV11-2
TGTGCCAGCAGCTATAGTTACCCGGACACTGAAGCTTTCTTT
CASSYSYPDTEAFF
>few|11|NA|TRBJ1-1|TRBV6-5
TGTGCCAGCAGGAAAAGTACTGAAGCTTTCTTT
CASRKSTEAFF
>NA|11|NA|TRBJ1-1|TRBV2
TGTGCCAGCAGTTTACAGGGTGAAGCTTTCTTT
CASSLQGEAFF
>NA|14|NA|TRBJ2-1|TRBV3-1
TGTGCCAGCAGACAAGGGGGGCCCTACAATGAGCAGTTCTTC
CASRQGGPYNEQFF
>NA|12|NA|TRBJ1-1|TRBV18
TGTGCCAGCTCCGGAGAGAACACTGAAGCTTTCTTT
CASSGENTEAFF
>NA|13|NA|TRBJ1-2|TRBV5-5
TGTGCCAGCAGCCGGAACCCTAACTATGGCTACACCTTC
CASSRNPNYGYTF
>NA|17|NA|TRBJ2-3|TRBV29-1
TGCAGCGTTGATACCCCGGGGATGGGGGGGCGAGGAGATACGCAGTATTTT
CSVDTPGMGGRGDTQYF
>few|15|TRBD1|TRBJ2-3|TRBV7-9
TGTGCCAGCAGCTTAGCACAGGGGGCATGGGATACGCAGTATTTT
CASSLAQGAWDTQYF
>many|12|NA|TRBJ1-2|TRBV29-1
TGCAGCGTTGAAACACGGAGGGAAGGCTACACCTTC
CSVETRREGYTF
>many|13|NA|TRBJ2-1|TRBV12-3/TRBV12-4
TGTGCCAGCAGTTTAGGGGCCCGAAGAGAGCAGTTCTTC
CASSLGARREQFF
>NA|15|NA|TRBJ1-5|TRBV6-1
TGTGCCAGCAGTGAAGGAACAGTTAGCAATCAGCCCCAGCATTTT
CASSEGTVSNQPQHF
>many|13|TRBD1|TRBJ2-7|TRBV3-1
TGTGCCAGCAGCCACCTCACAGGGGGCGTACAGTACTTC
CASSHLTGGVQYF
>many|14|NA|TRBJ2-3|TRBV3-1
TGTGCCAGCAGCCCCCAGGGTAGCACAGATACGCAGTATTTT
CASSPQGSTDTQYF
>NA|18|NA|TRBJ2-5|TRBV10-3
TGTGCCATCAGTGAGCTTAACTGGGACAAACCTCTCCAAGAGACCCAGTACTTC
CAISELNWDKPLQETQYF
>many|14|NA|TRBJ2-7|TRBV19
TGTGCCAGTAGTCCTAATCCCCGAGGGAACGAGCAGTACTTC
CASSPNPRGNEQYF
>many|12|NA|TRBJ2-3|TRBV30
TGTGCCTGGAGTGTAAAAGGACATACGCAGTATTTT
CAWSVKGHTQYF
>few|13|NA|TRBJ1-1|TRBV13
TGTGCCAGCAGCTCCGGGGTAAACACTGAAGCTTTCTTT
CASSSGVNTEAFF
>NA|15|TRBD1|TRBJ2-1|TRBV18
TGTGCCAGCTCACCGGACAGGACAGCTTACAATGAGCAGTTCTTC
CASSPDRTAYNEQFF
>NA|14|TRBD1|TRBJ2-1|TRBV7-6
TGTGCCAGCAGCGCGCTACAGGGGGAGAGCGAGCAGTTCTTC
CASSALQGESEQFF
>few|17|TRBD2|TRBJ2-6|TRBV19
TGTGCCAGTAGTCCGGCGGGGGTTGGCTCTGGGGCCAACGTCCTGACTTTC
CASSPAGVGSGANVLTF
>few|12|NA|TRBJ2-1|TRBV7-9
TGTGCCAGCAGCTACCCCTACAATGAGCAGTTCTTC
CASSYPYNEQFF
>NA|17|NA|TRBJ2-1|TRBV6-2/TRBV6-3
TGTGCCAGCAGTGGATCTCTAGGGCAGGACTCCTACAATGAGCAGTTCTTC
CASSGSLGQDSYNEQFF
>NA|13|NA|TRBJ1-1|TRBV5-6
TGTGCCAGCAGACGGGGCCCGAACACTGAAGCTTTCTTT
CASRRGPNTEAFF
>NA|15|TRBD1|TRBJ1-5|TRBV5-1
TGCGTCAGCAGCTTGGGGACAGGGGGTAATCAGCCCCAGCATTTT
CVSSLGTGGNQPQHF
>NA|17|TRBD1|TRBJ1-3|TRBV2
TGTGCCAGCAGGGCCAGGGGACAGGGGGCCGGTGGAAACACCATATATTTT
CASRARGQGAGGNTIYF
>few|14|NA|TRBJ1-5|TRBV9
TGTGCCAGCAGCGTGGACCAGGGACTACAGCCCCAGCATTTT
CASSVDQGLQPQHF
>few|9|NA|TRBJ1-1|TRBV10-2
TGCGCCAGCAGAACTAAAGCTTTCTTT
CASRTKAFF
>NA|15|NA|TRBJ1-2|TRBV4-1
TGCGCCAGCAGCCAAGATTTCGGGGGCGCAAAGCCCTACACCTTC
CASSQDFGGAKPYTF
>few|13|TRBD1|TRBJ2-2|TRBV6-6
TGTGCCAGCGGGGGACAGGTCACCGGGGAGCTGTTTTTT
CASGGQVTGELFF
>few|15|NA|TRBJ1-4|TRBV7-9
TGTGCCAGCAGCTTAGCAGAGGTCCGGGCCGAAAAACTGTTTTTT
CASSLAEVRAEKLFF
>NA|14|TRBD1|TRBJ2-1|TRBV5-4
TGTGCCAGCAGCTTGGCGGGACAGGGCAATGAGCAGTTCTTC
CASSLAGQGNEQFF
>few|13|NA|TRBJ2-2|TRBV30
TGTGCCTGGAGTAGAACGAACACCGGGGAGCTGTTTTTT
CAWSRTNTGELFF
>few|11|NA|TRBJ1-2|TRBV28
TGTGCCACTGTGGACACGGACGGCTACACCTTC
CATVDTDGYTF
>NA|13|NA|TRBJ1-5|TRBV11-2
TGTGCCAGCAGCTCGGGACACCGGGAAGCCCAGCATTTT
CASSSGHREAQHF